One and the same sample provided the 5 T cell receptor beta chains below, sequenced in a study of blood T cell repertoires in COVID-19. TCRdb's table, derived via immunoSEQ multiplex PCR, lists solely in-frame clones and lacks some. The sample has tens of thousands of clones, around four fifths seen once. The sample comprised peripheral blood. The receptors come from a man aged 65 to 79 with acute or convalescent COVID-19.

On this clone itself: Other DNA sequences from this sample encode an identical CDR3 as well. The chain employs TRBV5-1 and TRBJ1-1; TRBD1 agrees at 7 bases. The V and J ends lost 4 bases and 1 base, in that order; junction bases with no gene match: 4. Germline V gene lookup returns CDR1 SGHRS and CDR2 YFSETQ. The CDR3 has 14 amino acids. CDR3 sequence reads: CASSPGTANTEAFF. CDR3 bases: TGCGCCAGCAGCCCGGGGACAGCGAACACTGAAGCTTTCTTT.

V is TRBV7-9 and J is TRBJ2-5, with D maybe TRBD1 (6 bases). The length of the CDR3 is 16 residues. CDR1 SEHNR and CDR2 FQNEAQ come from the germline V gene (reference sequence). V lost 4 bases and J 0 bases, leaving 15 bases between the germline ends. CDR3 coding DNA: TGTGCCAGCAGCTCCCGGGACATCACCTACCAAGAGACCCAGTACTTC. Its translation: CASSSRDITYQETQYF.

This rearrangement joins TRBV10-1 to TRBJ2-2, with 7 bases that match TRBD1. There are 15 residues in the CDR3. The germline V gene has CDR1 WNHNN and CDR2 SYGVQD (reference sequence). V shed 7 bases, J shed 1 base, and the junction held 6 bases outside the gene matches. The CDR3 bases are TGCGCCAGCAACTTGACAGGGTTGAACACCGGGGAGCTGTTTTTT. It codes for CASNLTGLNTGELFF.

For this clone: The same CDR3 is also encoded by other DNA sequences in this sample. The V call is TRBV5-1, the J call TRBJ1-1; TRBD1 agrees at 7 bases. Germline V CDR1 and CDR2: SGHRS, YFSETQ. After removal of 4 bases from V and 2 bases from J, the junction contained 2 bases not matched to a gene. This CDR3 contains 13 residues. The CDR3 DNA sequence: TGCGCCAGCAGCAGGGACAGAAACACTGAAGCTTTCTTT. This translates into CASSRDRNTEAFF.

V and J are TRBV14 and TRBJ2-5; D uncertain. Trimming shortened V by 1 base and J by 7 bases, and 13 bases separated the two germline ends. Germline V CDR1 and CDR2: SGHDN, FVKESK. The CDR3 sequence is 14 residues long. The CDR3 DNA reads as TGTGCCAGCAGCCAAGGGGCCCCGATAGGGACCCAGTACTTC. Its translation: CASSQGAPIGTQYF.